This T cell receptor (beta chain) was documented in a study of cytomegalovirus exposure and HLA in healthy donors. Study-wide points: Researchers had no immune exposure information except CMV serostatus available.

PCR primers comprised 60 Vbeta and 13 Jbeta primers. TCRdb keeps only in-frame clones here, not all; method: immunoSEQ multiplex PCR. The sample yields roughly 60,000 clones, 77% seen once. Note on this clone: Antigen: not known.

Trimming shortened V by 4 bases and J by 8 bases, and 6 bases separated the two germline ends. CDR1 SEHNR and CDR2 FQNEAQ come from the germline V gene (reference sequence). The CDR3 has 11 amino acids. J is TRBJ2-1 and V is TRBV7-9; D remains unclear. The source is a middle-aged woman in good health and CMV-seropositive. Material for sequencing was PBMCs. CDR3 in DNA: TGTGCCAGCAGCTCGTCTTATGAGCAGTTCTTC. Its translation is CASSSSYEQFF.